The entry that follows covers one T cell receptor (beta chain) sequence. The target antigen is unknown. RNA was extracted from bulk tissue without any cell sorting. The data stem from a study of tumor and adjacent non-tumor tissue in lung cancer. Study conclusions and caveats: Shorter survival was associated with higher TCR diversity in tumors. TCR diversity was significantly greater in tumor than normal lung tissue.

The CDR3 spans 15 residues. V lost 5 bases, J lost 3 bases, and 14 bases lay in between. Germline CDR1 is SNHLY and CDR2 is FYNNEI. Three rounds of nested PCR, following a modified ARM-PCR protocol, produced the TCRbeta library. TCRdb recomputed calls from the multiplex PCR reads with MiXCR, one row per CDR3 protein. The data show tens of thousands of distinct CDR3 sequences, 55% to 75% seen once. The specimen sequenced was lung tumor tissue. The J gene is TRBJ1-5, the V gene TRBV2, with unresolved D. The receptor comes from a man aged 45-65 years with non-small cell lung cancer. This CDR3 reads CASSRLTDNNQPQHF. The DNA of the CDR3 is TGTGCCAGCAGTCGTCTAACCGATAACAATCAGCCCCAGCATTTT. Full variable domain (outside the CDR3, taken from reference TRBV2 and TRBJ1-5): EPEVTQTPSHQVTQMGQEVILRCVPISNHLYFYWYRQILGQKVEFLVSFYNNEISEKSEIFDDQFSVERPDGSNFTLKIRSTKLEDSAMYFCASSRLTDNNQPQHFGDGTRLSIL.